This is a list of T cell receptor beta chains from one sample in a study of control samples from healthy donors and cancer patients. Data came from immunoSEQ multiplex PCR; TCRdb stores just in-frame clones and leaves some out. The sample has roughly 190,000 clones; around 92% are singletons. Specimen: blood. Receptors were obtained from a woman in her twenties or thirties in good health. Each CDR3 is given with its conserved first and last residue. The order of the fields is clone size, V gene, J gene, D gene, CDR3 protein, CDR3 DNA. D genes are given only for firm matches. The size field is filled for only some rows; it gives once, few, many or a size class.

-	TRBV28	TRBJ1-1	TRBD1	CASSTIGQGRMNTEAFF	TGTGCCAGCAGTACCATCGGACAGGGCCGCATGAACACTGAAGCTTTCTTT
-	TRBV23-1	TRBJ2-3	-	CASSQSGRSTDTQYF	TGCGCCAGCAGTCAATCGGGCAGAAGCACAGATACGCAGTATTTT
-	TRBV1	TRBJ2-1	-	CTSSQLAGGPDEQFF	TGCACCAGCAGCCAGCTAGCGGGGGGGCCGGATGAGCAGTTCTTC
-	TRBV7-3	TRBJ2-2	-	CASSLTAGRNTGELFF	TGTGCCAGCAGCTTAACGGCGGGACGGAACACCGGGGAGCTGTTTTTT
once	TRBV7-8	TRBJ2-3	TRBD1	CASSGQGVTDTQYF	TGTGCCAGCAGCGGACAGGGGGTGACAGATACGCAGTATTTT
-	TRBV7-2	TRBJ1-1	TRBD1	CASSLVLQGGTEAFF	TGTGCCAGCAGCTTAGTTCTGCAGGGGGGCACTGAAGCTTTCTTT
-	TRBV18	TRBJ2-3	-	CASSLSSDTDTQYF	TGTGCCAGCTCATTGTCTAGCGACACAGATACGCAGTATTTT
once	TRBV7-9	TRBJ2-1	-	CASSLARASSYNEQFF	TGTGCCAGCAGCTTAGCGCGGGCTAGCTCCTACAATGAGCAGTTCTTC
-	TRBV19	TRBJ1-5	-	CASSRSPNSNQPQHF	TGTGCCAGTAGTCGGAGTCCTAATAGCAATCAGCCCCAGCATTTT
-	TRBV2	TRBJ2-7	-	CASSERLATYEQYF	TGTGCCAGCAGTGAACGGCTAGCGACCTACGAGCAGTACTTC
-	TRBV3-1/TRBV3-2	TRBJ1-2	TRBD1	CASSFRDRHYGYTF	TGTGCCAGCAGCTTCCGGGACAGACACTATGGCTACACCTTC
-	TRBV5-8	TRBJ2-2	-	CASSLEGAGELFF	TGTGCCAGCAGCTTGGAAGGGGCCGGGGAGCTGTTTTTT
once	TRBV15	TRBJ1-1	-	CATSRVPQGTEAFF	TGTGCCACCAGCAGAGTACCACAGGGCACTGAAGCTTTCTTT
few	TRBV7-9	TRBJ1-2	TRBD1	CASSFAAGGNYGYTF	TGTGCCAGCAGCTTCGCGGCAGGGGGCAACTATGGCTACACCTTC
-	TRBV5-1	TRBJ2-1	-	CASSLTQYNEQFF	TGCGCCAGCAGCTTGACCCAGTACAATGAGCAGTTCTTC
-	TRBV7-2	TRBJ2-2	TRBD1	CASRNTGARTGELFF	TGTGCCAGCAGAAATACAGGGGCCCGCACCGGGGAGCTGTTTTTT
-	TRBV11-2	TRBJ1-2	-	CASSPKAYGYTF	TGTGCCAGCAGCCCCAAGGCCTATGGCTACACCTTC
-	TRBV4-1	TRBJ2-1	TRBD2	CASSQSGTSNEQFF	TGCGCCAGCAGCCAATCCGGGACTAGCAATGAGCAGTTCTTC
-	TRBV6-4	TRBJ1-2	TRBD1	CASSAFGQGVGGYTF	TGTGCCAGCAGTGCCTTCGGACAGGGGGTAGGGGGCTACACCTTC
few	TRBV6-5	TRBJ1-2	-	CASRKDNYGYTF	TGTGCCAGCAGAAAAGACAACTATGGCTACACCTTC
-	TRBV7-2	TRBJ1-2	-	CASSLDYRYGYTF	TGTGCCAGCAGCTTAGATTACCGCTATGGCTACACCTTC
-	TRBV30	TRBJ2-7	TRBD1	CASWTGGSYEQYF	TGTGCCTCTTGGACAGGGGGCTCCTACGAGCAGTACTTC
few	TRBV5-6	TRBJ1-3	-	CASSLFGSTSGNTIYF	TGTGCCAGCAGCTTGTTCGGTTCAACCTCTGGAAACACCATATATTTT
few	TRBV19	TRBJ1-1	TRBD1	CASSTPGQGNTEAFF	TGTGCCAGTAGTACGCCGGGACAGGGGAACACTGAAGCTTTCTTT
-	TRBV18	TRBJ2-3	-	CASSPLQNTDTQYF	TGTGCCAGCTCACCACTGCAGAACACAGATACGCAGTATTTT
-	TRBV5-1	TRBJ2-1	TRBD1	CASSPDRAISYNEQFF	TGCGCCAGCAGCCCGGACAGGGCAATAAGCTACAATGAGCAGTTCTTC
-	TRBV29-1	TRBJ2-1	TRBD1	CSVESLRQGADEQFF	TGCAGCGTTGAATCCCTCCGACAGGGGGCGGATGAGCAGTTCTTC
-	TRBV19	TRBJ2-1	TRBD1	CASKGQGYNEQFF	TGTGCCAGTAAGGGACAGGGCTACAATGAGCAGTTCTTC
-	TRBV28	TRBJ2-7	-	CASPWDTAYEQYF	TGTGCCAGCCCCTGGGACACCGCCTACGAGCAGTACTTC
-	TRBV20-1	TRBJ1-2	-	CSASSGYTF	TGCAGTGCTAGTAGTGGCTACACCTTC
-	TRBV13	TRBJ1-1	-	CASSAGNKNEAFF	TGTGCCAGCAGCGCAGGGAATAAAAATGAAGCTTTCTTT
-	TRBV3-1/TRBV3-2	TRBJ2-7	TRBD1	CASSRSGTGPSYEQYF	TGTGCCAGCAGCCGATCCGGGACAGGGCCTTCCTACGAGCAGTACTTC
-	TRBV7-8	TRBJ2-7	-	CASSRSGSYEQYF	TGTGCCAGCAGCCGTAGCGGCTCCTACGAGCAGTACTTC
-	TRBV5-1	TRBJ1-2	TRBD1	CASSFGDSNYGYTF	TGCGCCAGCAGCTTCGGGGACAGTAACTATGGCTACACCTTC
-	TRBV29-1	TRBJ2-1	-	CSVERQGNEQFF	TGCAGCGTTGAGAGGCAGGGCAATGAGCAGTTCTTC
-	TRBV19	TRBJ2-1	-	CASSMVPSSYNEQFF	TGTGCCAGTAGTATGGTTCCGAGCTCCTACAATGAGCAGTTCTTC
-	TRBV3-1/TRBV3-2	TRBJ2-6	TRBD1	CASSQTGWGANVLTF	TGTGCCAGCAGCCAGACAGGGTGGGGGGCCAACGTCCTGACTTTC
-	TRBV28	TRBJ2-2	-	CASSLEGDTGELFF	TGTGCCAGCAGTTTAGAAGGAGACACCGGGGAGCTGTTTTTT
-	TRBV7-8	TRBJ1-5	TRBD1	CASSPRDRTNQPQHF	TGTGCCAGCAGTCCCCGGGACAGGACTAATCAGCCCCAGCATTTT
-	TRBV27	TRBJ1-1	-	CASSPPGNTEAFF	TGTGCCAGCAGTCCCCCAGGGAACACTGAAGCTTTCTTT
-	TRBV28	TRBJ1-2	-	CASSFGGLSYGYTF	TGTGCCAGCAGTTTCGGGGGCTTATCCTATGGCTACACCTTC
-	TRBV2	TRBJ2-7	-	CASKGLQGRGYEQYF	TGTGCCAGCAAGGGGTTACAGGGCCGAGGATACGAGCAGTACTTC
-	TRBV5-1	TRBJ1-5	-	CASSLDPNQPQHF	TGCGCCAGCAGCTTGGACCCCAATCAGCCCCAGCATTTT
-	TRBV4-3	TRBJ1-1	-	CASSQDWGADTEAFF	TGCGCCAGCAGCCAAGACTGGGGCGCAGACACTGAAGCTTTCTTT
-	TRBV20-1	TRBJ2-3	TRBD2	CSASSSGYTDTQYF	TGCAGTGCTAGTTCTAGCGGGTACACAGATACGCAGTATTTT
-	TRBV7-9	TRBJ1-5	TRBD1	CASSLVGQSNQPQHF	TGTGCCAGCAGCTTAGTGGGACAGAGCAATCAGCCCCAGCATTTT
-	TRBV3-1/TRBV3-2	TRBJ1-5	-	CASSQGNRRQPQHF	TGTGCCAGCAGCCAGGGGAATAGGAGACAGCCCCAGCATTTT
-	TRBV18	TRBJ2-3	-	CASSPGRSTDTQYF	TGTGCCAGCTCACCAGGACGTAGCACAGATACGCAGTATTTT
-	TRBV11-2	TRBJ2-7	TRBD1	CASSPGTDSYEQYF	TGTGCCAGCAGCCCCGGGACAGACTCCTACGAGCAGTACTTC
-	TRBV18	TRBJ2-3	-	CASSPPSDPDTQYF	TGTGCCAGCTCACCACCGTCAGATCCAGATACGCAGTATTTT
once	TRBV15	TRBJ1-3	-	CATSMNRDLSGNTIYF	TGTGCCACCAGCATGAACCGGGACCTCTCTGGAAACACCATATATTTT
-	TRBV14	TRBJ2-3	-	CASSQQDTSTDTQYF	TGTGCCAGCAGCCAACAGGATACTAGCACAGATACGCAGTATTTT
-	TRBV3-1/TRBV3-2	TRBJ1-1	-	CASSQGVGVTEAFF	TGTGCCAGCAGCCAAGGCGTAGGGGTCACTGAAGCTTTCTTT
-	TRBV3-1/TRBV3-2	TRBJ2-3	-	CASSQFSGSTDTQYF	TGTGCCAGCAGCCAGTTTAGCGGAAGCACAGATACGCAGTATTTT
-	TRBV11-2	TRBJ2-5	TRBD2	CASREGLAETQYF	TGTGCCAGCAGGGAGGGACTAGCGGAGACCCAGTACTTC
once	TRBV27	TRBJ2-3	TRBD1	CASSWDRAMDTQYF	TGTGCCAGCAGTTGGGACAGGGCGATGGATACGCAGTATTTT
-	TRBV7-2	TRBJ2-7	-	CASSAPLRDPSYEQYF	TGTGCCAGCAGCGCCCCCTTGCGGGACCCCTCCTACGAGCAGTACTTC
-	TRBV28	TRBJ1-2	TRBD1	CASSLQGGNYGYTF	TGTGCCAGCAGTTTACAGGGGGGTAACTATGGCTACACCTTC